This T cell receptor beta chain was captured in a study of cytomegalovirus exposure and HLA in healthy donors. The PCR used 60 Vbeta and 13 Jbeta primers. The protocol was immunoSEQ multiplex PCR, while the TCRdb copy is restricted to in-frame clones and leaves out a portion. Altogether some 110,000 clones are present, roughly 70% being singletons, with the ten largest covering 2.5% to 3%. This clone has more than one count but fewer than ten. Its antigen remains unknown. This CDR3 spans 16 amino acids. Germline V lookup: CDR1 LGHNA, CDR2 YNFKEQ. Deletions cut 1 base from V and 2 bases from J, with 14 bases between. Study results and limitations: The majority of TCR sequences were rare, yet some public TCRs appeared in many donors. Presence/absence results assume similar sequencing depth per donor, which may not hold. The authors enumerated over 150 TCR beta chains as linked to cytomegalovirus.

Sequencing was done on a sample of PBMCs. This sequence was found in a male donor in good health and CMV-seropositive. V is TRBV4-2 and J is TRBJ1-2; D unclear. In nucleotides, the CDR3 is TGTGCCAGCAGCCAAGTGGTGTCAGGTGGGAACTATGGCTACACCTTC. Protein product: CASSQVVSGGNYGYTF.